A single sample gave rise to the 8 T cell receptor beta chains below, sequenced in a study of blood T cells in healthy people across ages. A second about 6 to 12 cycle PCR used barcoded and J-beta primers. In TCRdb, the 5' RACE reads were re-called with MiXCR into one record per CDR3 protein. The sample shows 1.5 million to 1.8 million distinct CDR3 sequences, under 55% of them seen only once. Sequences were obtained from blood. The receptors were gathered from a woman between 18 and 30 years old in good health.

As DNA, the CDR3 is TGTGCCAGCAGCGTAGGGCAAACTAGCGGGAGCACAGATACGCAGTATTTT. This encodes CASSVGQTSGSTDTQYF. This chain joins TRBV9 and TRBJ2-3; TRBD2 matches 9 bases. CDR1 and CDR2 (germline): SGDLS, YYNGEE. The CDR3 spans 17 residues. V shed 0 bases, J shed 0 bases, and the junction held 5 bases outside the gene matches.

The chain links TRBV20-1 to TRBJ1-4; TRBD1 is a possible D gene (5 bases). V lost 6 bases and J 8 bases, leaving 10 bases between the germline ends. Germline CDR1 DFQATT, CDR2 SNEGSKA (reference sequence). The length of the CDR3 is 11 residues. The CDR3 spells CSAGVGEKLFF. The CDR3 bases are TGCAGTGCAGGGGTTGGAGAAAAACTGTTTTTT.

This rearrangement joins TRBV14 to TRBJ2-7; possible D gene TRBD2, 5 bases. The CDR3 runs to 17 residues. CDR1 and CDR2 from the germline V gene are SGHDN and FVKESK. The ends were cut back, 4 bases at V and 1 base at J, with 20 bases in the middle. The CDR3 protein is CASSLNVGLHISYEQYF. CDR3 in DNA: TGTGCCAGCAGCCTAAACGTTGGACTCCATATTTCCTACGAGCAGTACTTC.

This clonotype showed up just a few times. The J gene is TRBJ2-5, the V gene TRBV11-2; D is undetermined. The V end lost 3 bases, the J end lost 0 bases, and 8 bases lay between the germline ends. The CDR3 is made up of 14 amino acids. CDR1 and CDR2 from the germline V gene are SGHAT and FQNNGV. The CDR3, as DNA: TGTGCCAGCAGCTTTTCTGCACACCAAGAGACCCAGTACTTC. The encoded protein is CASSFSAHQETQYF.

This clonotype turned up a few times. The chain recombines TRBV7-9 with TRBJ1-4; the D is unclear. V lost 5 bases, J lost 1 base, and 5 bases lay in between. Germline-derived CDR1 and CDR2 are SEHNR and FQNEAQ (reference sequence). CDR3 length: 13 residues. CDR3 sequence: CASSPRTNEKLFF. The CDR3, as DNA: TGTGCCAGCAGCCCCAGAACTAATGAAAAACTGTTTTTT. Full variable domain (rest looked up from reference TRBV7-9 and TRBJ1-4): DTGVSQNPRHKITKRGQNVTFRCDPISEHNRLYWYRQTLGQGPEFLTYFQNEAQLEKSRLLSDRFSAERPKGSFSTLEIQRTEQGDSAMYLCASSPRTNEKLFFGSGTQLSVL.

This clonotype was counted between two and nine times. The chain employs TRBV20-1 and TRBJ2-1, with TRBD2 matching 9 bases. Unmatched junction bases numbered 8, after V lost 0 bases and J lost 8 bases. Germline V CDR1 and CDR2: DFQATT, SNEGSKA (reference sequence). This CDR3 contains 15 residues. The CDR3 nucleotides are TGCAGTGCTAGAGAAAGAGGGACTAGCCATCATGAGCAGTTCTTC. Its translation: CSARERGTSHHEQFF.

This clonotype occurred once. The CDR3: CASSLFWGDEQYF. The CDR3, as DNA: TGTGCCAGCAGCTTGTTTTGGGGGGACGAGCAGTACTTC. The V and J genes are TRBV5-5 and TRBJ2-4; D is perhaps TRBD2 (6 bases). The closer fit of TRBJ2-7 to the DNA end suggests the J call may be wrong. The V gene's germline CDR1 is SGHKS and CDR2 YYEKEE (reference sequence). There are 13 residues in the CDR3.

Comments on this clonotype: A single base separates this from a much larger clone, so it may be a read error. The CDR3 reads CASSFNRGLGTQYF. The CDR3 DNA follows: TGTGCCAGCAGCTTCAACAGGGGATTAGGGACCCAGTACTTC. V and J are TRBV7-2 and TRBJ2-5; 7 nucleotides match TRBD1. Looked up from germline, CDR1 is SGHTA and CDR2 is FQGNSA. V was pared by 3 bases and J by 7 bases, with 8 bases of the junction left unmatched. This CDR3 comprises 14 residues.